Each of the 26 T cell receptor beta chains below was sequenced from the same sample in a study of cytomegalovirus exposure and HLA in healthy donors. PCR primers comprised 60 Vbeta and 13 Jbeta primers. Assay: immunoSEQ multiplex PCR; the TCRdb copy retains only in-frame clones and omits some. This sample's table has about 110,000 clones. Sequenced sample: PBMCs. The receptors stem from a man aged 45-60 years in good health and CMV-seronegative.

The genes are TRBV6-5 and TRBJ1-1; 9 bases map to TRBD1. The CDR3 is 14 residues long. Trimming at V came to 6 bases and at J to 4 bases, leaving 6 bases not matched to a gene. Germline CDR1 reads MNHEY; CDR2 reads SVGAGI. The CDR3 DNA reads as TGTGCCAGCAGGTACAGGGGGCCGGTCACTGAAGCTTTCTTT. Amino acids: CASRYRGPVTEAFF.

With respect to this clone: At the DNA level, this CDR3 is encoded by other sequences in the same sample as well. This rearrangement joins TRBV18 to TRBJ2-1, with TRBD2 matching 8 bases. The junction had 0 bases not matched to a gene; V was cut back by 2 bases and J by 3 bases. CDR1 and CDR2 (germline): KGHSH, LQKENI. This CDR3 is built from 14 residues. In nucleotides, the CDR3 is TGTGCCAGCTCACCAGGGACTAGCTACAATGAGCAGTTCTTC. Its protein product is CASSPGTSYNEQFF.

This chain joins TRBV27 and TRBJ1-1; possibly TRBD1 for D (5 bases). Germline values: CDR1 MNHEY, CDR2 SMNVEV (reference sequence). CDR3 length: 14 amino acids. The V end lost 3 bases, the J end lost 3 bases, and 11 bases lay between the germline ends. CDR3 nucleotide sequence: TGTGCCAGCAGTTTCCGGGGGTCTGACACTGAAGCTTTCTTT. Its protein is CASSFRGSDTEAFF.

V is TRBV5-4 and J is TRBJ2-1; perhaps TRBD1 as D (5 bases). The V and J ends lost 4 bases and 3 bases respectively, with 11 bases between them. The CDR3 runs to 14 residues. Germline V lookup: CDR1 SGHNT, CDR2 YYREEE (reference sequence). CDR3 sequence: CASSPDSRYNEQFF. The CDR3 DNA is TGTGCCAGCAGCCCCGACAGTCGCTACAATGAGCAGTTCTTC.

V gene TRBV19 combines with J gene TRBJ2-1; D is perhaps TRBD2 (5 bases). The germline CDR1 and CDR2 sequences are LNHDA and SQIVND (reference sequence). The CDR3 spans 14 residues. V was trimmed by 4 bases and J by 7 bases, leaving 14 bases between them. DNA for the CDR3: TGTGCCAGTAGTACTAGGAGGTCGGGGAATGAGCAGTTCTTC. Translation gives CASSTRRSGNEQFF.

The chain has TRBV9 and TRBJ1-6, with D hard to call. V shed 2 bases and J shed 8 bases, with 11 bases lying between them. This CDR3 contains 14 residues. The germline gives CDR1 SGDLS, CDR2 YYNGEE. CDR3 amino acids: CASSVAGEDSPLHF. CDR3 sequence (DNA): TGTGCCAGCAGCGTCGCTGGGGAGGATTCACCCCTCCACTTT.

This rearrangement joins TRBV9 to TRBJ2-1, with 9 bases matching TRBD2. The CDR3 is made up of 15 amino acids. The V and J ends lost 2 bases and 3 bases, in that order; junction bases with no gene match: 3. Germline V CDR1 and CDR2: SGDLS, YYNGEE. CDR3: CASSVAGGFYNEQFF. CDR3 DNA: TGTGCCAGCAGCGTCGCGGGAGGGTTCTACAATGAGCAGTTCTTC.

The V gene is TRBV2, the J gene TRBJ1-1; 7 nucleotides agree with TRBD1. Losses at the gene ends were 6 bases for V and 6 bases for J; bases not matched to a gene: 7. The CDR3 has 13 residues. CDR1 and CDR2 from the germline V gene are SNHLY and FYNNEI. The CDR3 DNA reads as TGTGCCAGCAGCGGGGACAGTCGGCCTGAAGCTTTCTTT. Translating it yields CASSGDSRPEAFF. Full variable domain (rest looked up from reference TRBV2 and TRBJ1-1): EPEVTQTPSHQVTQMGQEVILRCVPISNHLYFYWYRQILGQKVEFLVSFYNNEISEKSEIFDDQFSVERPDGSNFTLKIRSTKLEDSAMYFCASSGDSRPEAFFGQGTRLTVV.

J is TRBJ1-2 and V is TRBV4-3; no firm D call. The germline gives CDR1 LGHNA, CDR2 YSLEER. With 3 bases removed from V and 8 bases from J, the gap between germline ends came to 13 bases. The CDR3 loop spans 13 amino acids. The CDR3 loop reads CASSHPPSGGYTF. CDR3 in DNA: TGCGCCAGCAGCCACCCCCCCTCCGGGGGCTACACCTTC.

The V call is TRBV29-1, the J call TRBJ1-2; 7 bases align to TRBD1. V lost 5 bases to trimming and J lost 4 bases; unmatched junction nucleotides: 4. This CDR3 is built from 12 residues. Germline CDR1 reads SQVTM; CDR2 reads ANQGSEA. CDR3 in amino acids: CSVSQGVYGYTF. The CDR3 coding sequence is TGCAGCGTTTCCCAGGGGGTCTATGGCTACACCTTC. Together with reference TRBV29-1 and TRBJ1-2, the CDR3 gives the full variable domain: SAVISQKPSRDICQRGTSLTIQCQVDSQVTMMFWYRQQPGQSLTLIATANQGSEATYESGFVIDKFPISRPNLTFSTLTVSNMSPEDSSIYLCSVSQGVYGYTFGSGTRLTVV.

This chain joins TRBV18 and TRBJ1-3; D unresolved. The CDR3 is 14 amino acids. CDR1 is KGHSH and CDR2 is LQKENI in the germline V gene. Trimming removed 3 bases from V and 1 base from J, with 7 bases in between. The DNA of the CDR3 is TGTGCCAGCTCACCGGAGGGTTCTGGAAACACCATATATTTT. It translates to CASSPEGSGNTIYF.

The chain has TRBV2 and TRBJ2-7, with 7 nucleotides matching TRBD1. Germline V gene sequence: CDR1 SNHLY, CDR2 FYNNEI. The CDR3 sequence is 14 residues long. Trimming took 8 bases from V and 2 from J; bases not matched to a gene: 9. The CDR3 loop is CASPTETGPYEQYF. The DNA of the CDR3 is TGTGCCAGCCCTACCGAGACAGGGCCCTACGAGCAGTACTTC. Supplemented by reference TRBV2 and TRBJ2-7, the full variable domain reads EPEVTQTPSHQVTQMGQEVILRCVPISNHLYFYWYRQILGQKVEFLVSFYNNEISEKSEIFDDQFSVERPDGSNFTLKIRSTKLEDSAMYFCASPTETGPYEQYFGPGTRLTVT.

The chain links TRBV5-1 to TRBJ1-2; 7 nucleotides align to TRBD1. Germline-derived CDR1 and CDR2 are SGHRS and YFSETQ. This CDR3 contains 15 residues. With V trimmed by 5 bases and J by 3 bases, 10 bases remained unmatched. As DNA, the CDR3 is TGCGCCAGCAGTTTCAACAGGGGCGGGGACTATGGCTACACCTTC. This sequence encodes CASSFNRGGDYGYTF.

The chain carries TRBV11-2 and TRBJ2-2; TRBD1 aligns across 8 bases. The CDR3 runs 16 residues. Germline lookup yields CDR1 SGHAT and CDR2 FQNNGV. The V gene end was trimmed by 5 bases and the J gene end by 4 bases; junction bases not matched to a gene: 9. CDR3 bases: TGTGCCAGCAGCCCTGACAGGGGACTTCCCACCGGGGAGCTGTTTTTT. It yields the protein CASSPDRGLPTGELFF.

The V and J genes are TRBV15 and TRBJ2-7; perhaps TRBD1 as D (5 bases). In germline, CDR1 is LNHNV, CDR2 YYDKDF (reference sequence). This CDR3 has 15 residues. V lost 0 bases to trimming and J lost 2 bases, with 11 bases between them. The DNA for the CDR3 is TGTGCCACCAGCAGAGAGCAGGGAAAGACCTACGAGCAGTACTTC. Translation gives CATSREQGKTYEQYF.

The chain combines TRBV18 with TRBJ1-3; D is undetermined. CDR3 length equals 16 residues. Trimming left V 3 bases short and J 3 bases short, with 15 bases between. Germline V lookup: CDR1 KGHSH, CDR2 LQKENI. The CDR3 DNA sequence: TGTGCCAGCTCACCCTTCTTTGCGGGGATTGGAAACACCATATATTTT. Translated: CASSPFFAGIGNTIYF.

The chain recombines TRBV9 with TRBJ2-5; D possibly corresponds to TRBD2 (5 bases). The end of the DNA fits TRBJ2-7 better, so the J call may be wrong. The length of the CDR3 is 15 residues. From germline, CDR1 is SGDLS and CDR2 YYNGEE. In nucleotides, the CDR3 is TGTGCCAGCAGCCCCTGGGAGAAAGTGGACTACGAGCAGTACTTC. Translation: CASSPWEKVDYEQYF.

The chain employs TRBV10-1 and TRBJ2-7; maybe TRBD2 (6 bases). CDR1 WNHNN and CDR2 SYGVQD come from the germline V gene (reference sequence). The CDR3 runs 14 residues. The ends were cut back, 4 bases at V and 0 bases at J, with 10 bases in the middle. The CDR3 nucleotides read TGCGCCAGCAGTGCAGGGACTGCCTCCTACGAGCAGTACTTC. Encoded protein: CASSAGTASYEQYF.

The chain joins TRBV7-2 to TRBJ1-3; a weak D match, TRBD1 (5 bases). The CDR3 is 15 residues long. From germline, CDR1 is SGHTA and CDR2 FQGNSA. V dropped 2 bases and J dropped 0 bases, with 8 bases sitting between them. The CDR3 region has the DNA TGTGCCAGCAGCTTAAGGGGTCCCTCTGGAAACACCATATATTTT. This translates into CASSLRGPSGNTIYF.

V is TRBV13 and J is TRBJ2-7; weak D call: TRBD1 (6 bases). This CDR3 is built from 12 residues. V lost 5 bases and J lost 5, with 10 bases in between. Per germline, CDR1 PRHDT and CDR2 FYEKMQ (reference sequence). The CDR3 here is CASSGTRHEQYF. The DNA of the CDR3 is TGTGCCAGCAGCGGGACAAGGCACGAGCAGTACTTC.

The chain is built from TRBV5-4 and TRBJ2-3; 9 nucleotides line up with TRBD2. Germline V gene lookup returns CDR1 SGHNT and CDR2 YYREEE (reference sequence). The length of the CDR3 is 15 residues. Germline trimming cut 5 bases from V and 3 bases from J; bases unmatched to any gene: 7. The CDR3 loop is CASRALGLATDTQYF. The CDR3 DNA reads TGTGCCAGCAGAGCACTCGGACTAGCGACAGATACGCAGTATTTT. Looking up the rest from reference TRBV5-4 and TRBJ2-3 gives the full variable domain: ETGVTQSPTHLIKTRGQQVTLRCSSQSGHNTVSWYQQALGQGPQFIFQYYREEENGRGNFPPRFSGLQFPNYSSELNVNALELDDSALYLCASRALGLATDTQYFGPGTRLTVL.

The chain recombines TRBV7-2 with TRBJ1-2; D gene unclear. In germline, CDR1 is SGHTA, CDR2 FQGNSA. The CDR3 runs to 15 residues. Trimming cost V 2 bases and J 4 bases, with 14 bases left between them. CDR3 nucleotide sequence: TGTGCCAGCAGCTTAAGTACAGATTCCGGCTATGGCTACACCTTC. This translates into CASSLSTDSGYGYTF.

The rearrangement links TRBV9 to TRBJ2-5, with 8 bases fitting TRBD1. J was trimmed by 4 bases and V by 3 bases; bases with no gene match: 17. The germline gives CDR1 SGDLS, CDR2 YYNGEE. The CDR3 totals 18 residues. The CDR3 DNA reads TGTGCCAGCAGCGAATTTCCCTCCCGACAGGGGAGGTTAGAGACCCAGTACTTC. Translation: CASSEFPSRQGRLETQYF.

The genes are TRBV7-2 and TRBJ2-5; 10 nucleotides agree with TRBD1. The CDR3 runs 15 residues. Germline-derived CDR1 and CDR2 are SGHTA and FQGNSA. V lost 5 bases, J lost 5 bases, and 8 bases stayed unmatched. Written as DNA, the CDR3 is TGTGCCAGCAGCGCAGACAGGGGGCTAGGGGAGACCCAGTACTTC. This encodes CASSADRGLGETQYF. The variable domain in full, completed from reference TRBV7-2 and TRBJ2-5, reads GAGVSQSPSNKVTEKGKDVELRCDPISGHTALYWYRQSLGQGLEFLIYFQGNSAPDKSGLPSDRFSAERTGGSVSTLTIQRTQQEDSAVYLCASSADRGLGETQYFGPGTRLLVL.

Written as DNA, the CDR3 is TGCGCCAGCAGCCAAGAGAGGCATCAGCCCCAGCATTTT. Translating gives CASSQERHQPQHF. The J gene is TRBJ1-5, the V gene TRBV4-3; D call uncertain. The V gene's germline CDR1 is LGHNA and CDR2 YSLEER. There are 13 residues in the CDR3. V gave up 0 bases and J gave up 5 bases, with 5 bases separating them.

The chain uses TRBV5-1 and TRBJ1-2, with TRBD1 identical over 7 bases. Trimming took 4 bases from V and 6 from J; bases not matched to a gene: 6. The CDR3 is 13 amino acids. In germline, CDR1 is SGHRS, CDR2 YFSETQ. Here the CDR3 reads CASSVTGMHGYTF. The CDR3 nucleotides are TGCGCCAGCAGCGTGACAGGGATGCATGGCTACACCTTC. Based on the CDR3 plus reference TRBV5-1 and TRBJ1-2, the full variable domain is KAGVTQTPRYLIKTRGQQVTLSCSPISGHRSVSWYQQTPGQGLQFLFEYFSETQRNKGNFPGRFSGRQFSNSRSEMNVSTLELGDSALYLCASSVTGMHGYTFGSGTRLTVV.